This T cell receptor (beta chain) was captured by sequencing in a study of CD8 T cells in ankylosing spondylitis. Molecular-barcoded quantitative 5'-RACE produced these TCR beta libraries. TCRdb redid the calling of the 5' RACE reads with MiXCR, one entry per CDR3 protein. The sample has about 500,000 distinct CDR3 sequences, roughly 5% seen once. J was trimmed by 2 bases and V by 0 bases; bases with no gene match: 6. This CDR3 contains 17 residues. Looked up from germline, CDR1 is MNHEY and CDR2 is SVGEGT. The sample holds many counts of this clonotype. Antigen: not known. Overall study findings and caveats: A motif of 8 or 9 highly homologous TCR beta variants was seen as apparently characteristic of ankylosing spondylitis blood.

The sequencing sample was made of blood, either unsorted or a sorted T cell fraction (not recorded which). The chain has TRBV6-2 or TRBV6-3 and TRBJ1-5, with 8 bases aligning to TRBD1. The clonotype comes from a male donor with ankylosing spondylitis. CDR3 sequence: CASSYSTGEDGNQPQHF. In nucleotides, the CDR3 is TGTGCCAGCAGTTACTCGACAGGGGAGGATGGCAATCAGCCCCAGCATTTT.